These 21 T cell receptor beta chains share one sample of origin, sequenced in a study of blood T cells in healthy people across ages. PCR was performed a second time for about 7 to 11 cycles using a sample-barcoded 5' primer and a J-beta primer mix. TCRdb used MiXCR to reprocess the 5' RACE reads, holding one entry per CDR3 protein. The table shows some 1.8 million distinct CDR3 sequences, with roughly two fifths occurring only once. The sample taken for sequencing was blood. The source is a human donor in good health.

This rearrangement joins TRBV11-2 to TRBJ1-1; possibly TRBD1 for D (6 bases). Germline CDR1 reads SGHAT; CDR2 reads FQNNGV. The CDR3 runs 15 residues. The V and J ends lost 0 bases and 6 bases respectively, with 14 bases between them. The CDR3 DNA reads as TGTGCCAGCAGCTTAGACCTTTCGGGGGGCGCTGAAGCTTTCTTT. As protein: CASSLDLSGGAEAFF.

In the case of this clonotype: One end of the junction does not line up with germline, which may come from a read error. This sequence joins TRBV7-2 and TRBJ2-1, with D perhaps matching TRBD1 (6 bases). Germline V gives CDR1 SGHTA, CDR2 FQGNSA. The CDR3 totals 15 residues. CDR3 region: CASSLVGRGCNGQFF. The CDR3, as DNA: TGTGCCAGCAGCTTAGTCGGCAGGGGCTGCAATGGGCAGTTCTTC. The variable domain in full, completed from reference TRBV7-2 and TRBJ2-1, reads GAGVSQSPSNKVTEKGKDVELRCDPISGHTALYWYRQSLGQGLEFLIYFQGNSAPDKSGLPSDRFSAERTGGSVSTLTIQRTQQEDSAVYLCASSLVGRGCNGQFFGPGTRLTVL.

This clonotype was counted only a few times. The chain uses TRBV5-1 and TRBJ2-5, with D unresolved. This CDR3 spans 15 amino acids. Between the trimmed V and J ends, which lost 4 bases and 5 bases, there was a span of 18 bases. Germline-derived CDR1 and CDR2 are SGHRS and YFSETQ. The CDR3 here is CASSDLSSSAETQYF. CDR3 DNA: TGCGCCAGCAGCGACCTATCGTCCTCCGCTGAGACCCAGTACTTC.

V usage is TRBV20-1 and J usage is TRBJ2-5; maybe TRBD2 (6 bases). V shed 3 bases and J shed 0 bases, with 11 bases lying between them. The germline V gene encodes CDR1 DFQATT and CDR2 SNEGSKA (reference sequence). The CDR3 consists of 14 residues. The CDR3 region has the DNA TGCAGTGCTAGCCGCTCGGGGGACCAAGAGACCCAGTACTTC. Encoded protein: CSASRSGDQETQYF.

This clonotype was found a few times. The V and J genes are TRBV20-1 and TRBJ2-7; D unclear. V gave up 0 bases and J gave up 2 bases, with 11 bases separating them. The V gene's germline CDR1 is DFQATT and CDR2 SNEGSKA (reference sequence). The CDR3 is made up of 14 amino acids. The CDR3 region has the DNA TGCAGTGCTAGAGATCGGACCCGCACCTACGAGCAGTACTTC. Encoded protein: CSARDRTRTYEQYF.

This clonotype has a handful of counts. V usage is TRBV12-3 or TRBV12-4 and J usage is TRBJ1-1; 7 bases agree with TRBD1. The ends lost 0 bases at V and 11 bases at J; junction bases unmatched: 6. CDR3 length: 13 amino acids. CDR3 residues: CASSLATGLDAFF. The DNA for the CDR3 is TGTGCCAGCAGTTTAGCGACAGGGCTTGACGCTTTCTTT.

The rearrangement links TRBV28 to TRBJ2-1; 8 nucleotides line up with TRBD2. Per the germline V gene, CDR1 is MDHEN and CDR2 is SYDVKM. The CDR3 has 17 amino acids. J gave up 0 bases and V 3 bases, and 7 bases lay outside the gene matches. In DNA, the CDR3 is TGTGCCAGCAGTTTGGTAGCGGGGCCCTCCTCCTACAATGAGCAGTTCTTC. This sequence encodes CASSLVAGPSSYNEQFF.

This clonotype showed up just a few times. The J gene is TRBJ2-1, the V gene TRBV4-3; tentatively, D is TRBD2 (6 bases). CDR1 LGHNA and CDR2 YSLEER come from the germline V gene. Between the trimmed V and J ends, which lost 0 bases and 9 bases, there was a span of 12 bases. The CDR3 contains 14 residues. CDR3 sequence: CASSQDRDGGEQFF. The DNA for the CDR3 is TGCGCCAGCAGCCAAGATCGGGACGGGGGTGAGCAGTTCTTC.

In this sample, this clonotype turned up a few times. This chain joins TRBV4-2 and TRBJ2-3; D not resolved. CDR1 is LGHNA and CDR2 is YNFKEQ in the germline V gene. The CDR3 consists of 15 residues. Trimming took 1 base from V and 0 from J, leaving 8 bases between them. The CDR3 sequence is CASSQAGRSTDTQYF. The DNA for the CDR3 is TGTGCCAGCAGCCAAGCAGGAAGGAGCACAGATACGCAGTATTTT.

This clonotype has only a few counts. The CDR3 DNA is TGTGCCAGCGCCAGGGGGAACGGTAACACCATATATTTT. Amino acid sequence: CASARGNGNTIYF. V gene TRBV2 combines with J gene TRBJ1-3; TRBD1 agrees at 7 bases. The germline V gene has CDR1 SNHLY and CDR2 FYNNEI. This CDR3 comprises 13 residues. V lost 8 bases, J lost 7 bases, and 8 bases stayed unmatched.

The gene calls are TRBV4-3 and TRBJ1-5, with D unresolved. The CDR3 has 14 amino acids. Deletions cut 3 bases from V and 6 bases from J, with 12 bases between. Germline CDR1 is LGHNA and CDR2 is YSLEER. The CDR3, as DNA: TGCGCCAGCAGCCAGTCCTCCGATATTCAGCCCCAGCATTTT. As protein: CASSQSSDIQPQHF.

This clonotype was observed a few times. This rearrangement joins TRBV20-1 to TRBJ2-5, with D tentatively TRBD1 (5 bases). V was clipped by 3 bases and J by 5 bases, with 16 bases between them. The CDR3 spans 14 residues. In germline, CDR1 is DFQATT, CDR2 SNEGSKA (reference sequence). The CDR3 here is CSASLNQGVETQYF. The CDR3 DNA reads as TGCAGTGCTAGCTTAAACCAGGGCGTGGAGACCCAGTACTTC.

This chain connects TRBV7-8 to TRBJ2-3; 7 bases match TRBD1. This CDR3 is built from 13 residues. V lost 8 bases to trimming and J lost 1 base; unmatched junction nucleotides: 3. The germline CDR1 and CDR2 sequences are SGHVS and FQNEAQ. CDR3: CASYGQGTDTQYF. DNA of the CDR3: TGTGCCAGCTACGGACAGGGCACAGATACGCAGTATTTT.

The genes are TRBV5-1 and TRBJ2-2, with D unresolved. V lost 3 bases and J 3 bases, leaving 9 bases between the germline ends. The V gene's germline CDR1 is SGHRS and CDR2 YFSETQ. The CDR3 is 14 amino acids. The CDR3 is CASSSSTDTGELFF. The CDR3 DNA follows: TGCGCCAGCAGCTCCTCCACCGACACCGGGGAGCTGTTTTTT. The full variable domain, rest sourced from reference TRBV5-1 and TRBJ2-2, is KAGVTQTPRYLIKTRGQQVTLSCSPISGHRSVSWYQQTPGQGLQFLFEYFSETQRNKGNFPGRFSGRQFSNSRSEMNVSTLELGDSALYLCASSSSTDTGELFFGEGSRLTVL.

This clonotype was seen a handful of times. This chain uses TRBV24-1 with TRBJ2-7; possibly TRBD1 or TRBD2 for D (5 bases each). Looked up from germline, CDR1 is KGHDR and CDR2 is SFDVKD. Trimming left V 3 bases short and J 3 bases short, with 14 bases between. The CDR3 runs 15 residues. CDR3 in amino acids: CATSDGTAGLYEQYF. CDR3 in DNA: TGTGCCACCAGTGATGGGACGGCGGGCCTCTACGAGCAGTACTTC.

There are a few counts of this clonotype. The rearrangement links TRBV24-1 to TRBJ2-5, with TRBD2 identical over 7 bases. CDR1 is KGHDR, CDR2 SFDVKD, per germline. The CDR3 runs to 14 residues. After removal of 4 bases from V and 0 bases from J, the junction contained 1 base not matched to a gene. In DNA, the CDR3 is TGTGCCACCAGTGACGGGGGGTACCAAGAGACCCAGTACTTC. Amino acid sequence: CATSDGGYQETQYF.

The CDR3 DNA reads TGTGCCAGCAGCGAAACTCACAGGGGGAATTTGACAGAGACCCAGTACTTC. It codes for CASSETHRGNLTETQYF. The J gene is TRBJ2-5, the V gene TRBV5-7; 8 bases map to TRBD1. TRBV5-7 counts as an open reading frame of uncertain function. Trimming took 4 bases from V and 4 from J; bases not matched to a gene: 15. The CDR3 totals 17 residues.

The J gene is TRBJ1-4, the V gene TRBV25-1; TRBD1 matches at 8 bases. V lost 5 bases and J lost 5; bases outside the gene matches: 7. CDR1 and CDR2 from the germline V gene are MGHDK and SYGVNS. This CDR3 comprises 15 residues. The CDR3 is CASSTRTGKNEKLFF. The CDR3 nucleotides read TGTGCCAGCAGTACAAGGACAGGGAAAAATGAAAAACTGTTTTTT.

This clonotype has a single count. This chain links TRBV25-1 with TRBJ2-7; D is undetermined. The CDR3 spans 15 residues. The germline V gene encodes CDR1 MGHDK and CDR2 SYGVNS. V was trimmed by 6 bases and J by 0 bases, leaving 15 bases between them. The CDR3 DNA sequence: TGTGCCAGCAGCGATTTCTTGGCAGGCTCCTACGAGCAGTACTTC. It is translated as CASSDFLAGSYEQYF.

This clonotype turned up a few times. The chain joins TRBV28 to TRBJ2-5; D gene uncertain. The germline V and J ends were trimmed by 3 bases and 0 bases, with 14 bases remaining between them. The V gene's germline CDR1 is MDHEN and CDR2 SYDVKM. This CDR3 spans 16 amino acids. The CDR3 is CASSFSLGKYQETQYF. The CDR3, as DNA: TGTGCCAGCAGTTTTTCTCTGGGGAAGTACCAAGAGACCCAGTACTTC.

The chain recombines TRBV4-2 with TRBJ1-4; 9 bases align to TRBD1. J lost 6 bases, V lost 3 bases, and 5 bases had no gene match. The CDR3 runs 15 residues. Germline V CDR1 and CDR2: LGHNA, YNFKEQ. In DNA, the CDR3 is TGTGCCAGCAGCCACTCGGGACAGGGAGATGAAAAACTGTTTTTT. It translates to CASSHSGQGDEKLFF.